This is a list of T cell receptor beta chains from one sample in a study of shared clonotypes between healthy human individuals. Clones were read by immunoSEQ multiplex PCR, and TCRdb kept only the in-frame ones, dropping some. The sample contains more than 1.2 million clones, around 98.5% of which appear only once. Sample: naive CD4+ T cells sorted from blood. The receptor source for this set is a man aged 30 to 39 in good health. CDR3s include the opening cysteine and the closing phenylalanine or tryptophan. The D gene is left open where the match is weak. Some rows have no size entry. The others give once, few or many, or a class for an expanded clone.

CDR3nt	CDR3aa	d_gene	v_gene	abundance	j_gene
TGCGCCAGCAGCTTGGGAGCGGGACCTCCTTCCTACAATGAGCAGTTCTTC	CASSLGAGPPSYNEQFF	TRBD2	TRBV5-1	once	TRBJ2-1
TGTGCCAGCTCACTTACAAACTCGGACACCGGGGAGCTGTTTTTT	CASSLTNSDTGELFF	-	TRBV18	-	TRBJ2-2
TGTGCCAGCAGCTTGGACGGCACAGATACGCAGTATTTT	CASSLDGTDTQYF	-	TRBV7-2	-	TRBJ2-3
TGTGCCACCAGCAGAGCCAAGACAGTAAATGAGCAGTTCTTC	CATSRAKTVNEQFF	-	TRBV15	-	TRBJ2-1
TGTGCCAGCAGTCGGGACAAGCCTAGCACAGATACGCAGTATTTT	CASSRDKPSTDTQYF	-	TRBV28	-	TRBJ2-3
TGCAGTGCTAGCGGGAAGCAGTTCTTC	CSASGKQFF	-	TRBV20-1	-	TRBJ2-1
TGTGCCAGCAGTTCATTTCAGGGGAACTATGGCTACACCTTC	CASSSFQGNYGYTF	-	TRBV28	once	TRBJ1-2
TGCGCCAGCAGCTTGGGGGCCACCGGAACCTACGAGCAGTACTTC	CASSLGATGTYEQYF	-	TRBV5-1	-	TRBJ2-7
TGCGCCAGCAGCGCAAGGGGGCAAGAGACCCAGTACTTC	CASSARGQETQYF	-	TRBV5-1	-	TRBJ2-5
TGTGCCAGCAGCTCACCACCCTTTACTGAAGCTTTCTTT	CASSSPPFTEAFF	-	TRBV5-4	-	TRBJ1-1
TGTGCCAGCAGCCCTACGGGACTAGCTAACTATGGCTACACCTTC	CASSPTGLANYGYTF	-	TRBV7-2	-	TRBJ1-2
TGCGCCAGCAGCTTAATTCCTAGCGGGAATACAGATACGCAGTATTTT	CASSLIPSGNTDTQYF	TRBD2	TRBV5-1	-	TRBJ2-3
TGTGCCAGCAGTGAATCGTTCGTGGGAGGTATCGGGGAGCTGTTTTTT	CASSESFVGGIGELFF	-	TRBV25-1	-	TRBJ2-2
TGTGCCACCAGCTTCCTGAGTCGGGGAGATACGCAGTATTTT	CATSFLSRGDTQYF	-	TRBV15	-	TRBJ2-3
TGTGCCAGCAGCACACAGTTTCAGACTGGAAACACCATATATTTT	CASSTQFQTGNTIYF	-	TRBV6-1	-	TRBJ1-3
TGTGCCAGCACCGGGACAGTGACCTACGAGCAGTACTTC	CASTGTVTYEQYF	TRBD1	TRBV6-1	-	TRBJ2-7
TGCGCCAGCAGCTTGAGACCGGGCCCAGAGACCCAGTACTTC	CASSLRPGPETQYF	-	TRBV5-1	-	TRBJ2-5